Each of the 31 T cell receptor beta chains below was sequenced from the same sample in a study of blood T cells in healthy people across ages (dated by TCRdb to between 2015 and 2016). The library was produced with 5' RACE. The sequencer listed for this sample is Illumina HiSeq 2500. A second PCR of roughly 7 to 11 cycles was performed with a sample-barcoded 5' primer and a J-beta primer mix. TCRdb cleaned the public reads at Q25 with fastp, built clones with MiXCR and kept in-frame beta chains. Merged by CDR3 protein, the rows form single entries marked with the most common genes and DNA. Counted in this sample were hundreds of thousands of distinct CDR3 sequences; 25% of them appeared once. The top ten clones comprise 9.4% of the sample. This same sample was also taken into another study, of T cells of mothers and their children.

Sequenced input: blood. All receptors come from a boy between 10 and 17 years old in good health.

This clonotype was observed a handful of times. The genes are TRBV5-1 and TRBJ2-5; tentatively, D is TRBD2 (6 bases). The DNA matches TRBJ2-7 better at its end, which makes the J call doubtful. The CDR3 runs to 12 residues. Germline V gives CDR1 SGHRS, CDR2 YFSETQ. Here the CDR3 reads CASRGGENEQYF. In DNA, the CDR3 is TGCGCCAGCAGGGGGGGTGAAAACGAGCAGTACTTC.

This clonotype was detected a few times. V is TRBV20-1 and J is TRBJ2-7; D may be TRBD1 or TRBD2 (6 bases each). CDR1 and CDR2 from the germline V gene are DFQATT and SNEGSKA (reference sequence). V lost 4 bases to trimming and J lost 0 bases, with 13 bases between them. This CDR3 has 14 residues. CDR3 residues: CSAKKRGDSYEQYF. The CDR3 DNA reads TGCAGTGCTAAGAAAAGGGGGGACTCCTACGAGCAGTACTTC.

This chain joins TRBV6-1 and TRBJ2-1, with 7 bases fitting TRBD1. CDR3 length equals 14 residues. CDR1 and CDR2 from the germline V gene are MNHNS and SASEGT. The junction had 5 bases not matched to a gene; V was cut back by 8 bases and J by 1 base. CDR3 DNA: TGTGCCAGCTGCCCGGGACAGTCCTACAATGAGCAGTTCTTC. As protein: CASCPGQSYNEQFF.

The rearrangement uses TRBV29-1 and TRBJ2-5; D is uncertain. The germline CDR1 and CDR2 sequences are SQVTM and ANQGSEA. The V and J ends lost 4 bases and 4 bases respectively, with 13 bases between them. This CDR3 spans 13 amino acids. CDR3 nucleotides: TGCAGCGTTGCGAGTGGAGCACGAGAGACCCAGTACTTC. This encodes CSVASGARETQYF.

The rearrangement links TRBV20-1 to TRBJ2-7, with 13 bases that match TRBD2. The CDR3 extends over 15 amino acids. V dropped 4 bases and J dropped 2; count of bases not matched to a gene: 5. Germline assignment: CDR1 DFQATT and CDR2 SNEGSKA (reference sequence). The CDR3 DNA is TGCAGTGCTAACAACGGACTAGCGGGAGCCTACGAGCAGTACTTC. Translated: CSANNGLAGAYEQYF.

The table lists this clonotype with a few counts. This rearrangement joins TRBV5-1 to TRBJ2-1, with a tentative D call TRBD2 (7 bases). CDR3 length equals 15 residues. The germline V gene has CDR1 SGHRS and CDR2 YFSETQ. The ends were cut back, 0 bases at V and 7 bases at J, with 14 bases in the middle. The CDR3 here is CASSLDAGARNEQFF. DNA of the CDR3: TGCGCCAGCAGCTTGGATGCGGGGGCTCGTAATGAGCAGTTCTTC.

In this sample, this clonotype turned up a few times. The chain combines TRBV10-3 with TRBJ2-3, with 8 positions matching TRBD2. In germline, CDR1 is ENHRY, CDR2 SYGVKD. The CDR3 has 14 residues. V was pared by 10 bases and J by 4 bases, with 10 bases of the junction left unmatched. The CDR3 DNA sequence: TGTGCCACCTCCGGGACTAGATACCCAGATACGCAGTATTTT. This translates into CATSGTRYPDTQYF.

This clonotype has more than one count but fewer than ten. The chain carries TRBV6-6 and TRBJ1-3; D might be TRBD1 (6 bases). CDR3 size: 15 residues. Trimming took 6 bases from V and 4 from J, leaving 16 bases between them. CDR1 MNHNY and CDR2 SVGAGI come from the germline V gene (reference sequence). This CDR3 reads CASSRLQGGGNTIYF. As DNA, the CDR3 is TGTGCCAGCAGCCGACTACAGGGCGGCGGAAACACCATATATTTT.

V and J are TRBV12-3 or TRBV12-4 and TRBJ2-5; TRBD2 might be the D (5 bases). V was cut by 1 base and J by 2 bases, with 11 bases left in between. The length of the CDR3 is 15 residues. In DNA form, the CDR3 reads TGTGCCAGCAGTTTAGGCTTAGAGCGGCAAGAGACCCAGTACTTC. Amino acid sequence: CASSLGLERQETQYF.

This chain uses TRBV29-1 with TRBJ2-5, with TRBD2 matching over 9 bases. The DNA end favors TRBJ2-1, so the J call may be wrong. There are 13 residues in the CDR3. The V gene's germline CDR1 is SQVTM and CDR2 ANQGSEA. The CDR3 nucleotides read TGCAGCGTTGGGCTAGCGGGATTAAATGAGCAGTTCTTC. Encoded protein: CSVGLAGLNEQFF.

This clonotype was seen only a few times. The CDR3 DNA reads as TGTGCCAGCAGTACTCCGGGACAGAGCACAGATACGCAGTATTTT. Residues: CASSTPGQSTDTQYF. The rearrangement joins TRBV6-6 to TRBJ2-3; 7 positions agree with TRBD1. J was trimmed by 0 bases and V by 5 bases; bases with no gene match: 5. CDR1 is MNHNY, CDR2 SVGAGI, per germline (reference sequence). The CDR3 sequence is 15 residues long.

The chain links TRBV5-1 to TRBJ2-7; 11 nucleotides match TRBD2. The CDR3 length is 16 residues. Trimming cost V 2 bases and J 3 bases; bases outside gene matches: 7. CDR1 is SGHRS and CDR2 is YFSETQ in the germline V gene. CDR3 sequence (DNA): TGCGCCAGCAGCTTATCGACTAGCGGGGACAGCTACGAGCAGTACTTC. It codes for CASSLSTSGDSYEQYF.

This sequence joins TRBV7-2 and TRBJ1-3, with unresolved D. V lost 4 bases to trimming and J lost 3 bases, with 7 bases between them. Germline V gene data show CDR1 as SGHTA and CDR2 as FQGNSA. CDR3 length equals 13 residues. For the CDR3, the DNA is TGTGCCAGCAGCTCTTCATTTGGAAACACCATATATTTT. As protein: CASSSSFGNTIYF.

This clonotype was found a few times. The chain uses TRBV18 and TRBJ2-4; D possibly matches TRBD1 or TRBD2 (6 bases each). Germline V gene sequence: CDR1 KGHSH, CDR2 LQKENI. CDR3 length equals 13 residues. V was clipped by 6 bases and J by 12 bases, with 18 bases between them. The CDR3 nucleotides are TGTGCCAGCTCGTCCAACAGGGAGGACACTCAGTACTTC. Translated: CASSSNREDTQYF.

This clonotype was picked up a small number of times. The gene calls are TRBV29-1 and TRBJ2-3, with 8 bases fitting TRBD2. The CDR3 runs to 15 residues. The germline V gene has CDR1 SQVTM and CDR2 ANQGSEA. Trimming at V came to 4 bases and at J to 2 bases, leaving 8 bases not matched to a gene. CDR3 protein: CSVVPQRGTTDTQYF. CDR3 bases: TGCAGCGTTGTGCCACAGCGGGGGACCACAGATACGCAGTATTTT.

This clonotype was observed a few times. One end of the junction varies from germline; a read error may be responsible. J is TRBJ2-1 and V is TRBV7-9, with TRBD2 matching 8 bases. The CDR3 is made up of 15 amino acids. Germline CDR1 reads SEHNR; CDR2 reads FQNEAQ (reference sequence). This chain's CDR3 is CASSYREGGYNAQFF. The CDR3 bases are TGTGCCAGCAGTTACCGGGAGGGAGGTTACAATGCGCAGTTCTTC.

This clonotype was observed a handful of times. The chain carries TRBV7-2 and TRBJ2-3; 8 nucleotides line up with TRBD2. With V trimmed by 1 base and J by 2 bases, 2 bases remained unmatched. Per the germline V gene, CDR1 is SGHTA and CDR2 is FQGNSA. The CDR3 is 15 residues long. This CDR3 is CASSLVAGFTDTQYF. The CDR3 DNA follows: TGTGCCAGCAGCTTAGTAGCGGGATTCACAGATACGCAGTATTTT.

This clonotype was detected once. The genes are TRBV7-9 and TRBJ2-7, with 9 bases identical to TRBD2. The CDR3 length is 16 residues. Trimming took 5 bases from V and 4 from J; bases not matched to a gene: 12. Germline CDR1 is SEHNR and CDR2 is FQNEAQ (reference sequence). CDR3 bases: TGTGCCAGCAGCCATACGTTAGCGGGAGACGGGTACGAGCAGTACTTC. Translated, it gives CASSHTLAGDGYEQYF.

The genes are TRBV3-1 and TRBJ2-1; D not resolved. CDR3 size: 14 residues. CDR1 is LGHDT and CDR2 is YNNKEL in the germline V gene (reference sequence). V was trimmed by 3 bases and J by 7 bases, leaving 13 bases between them. The chain's CDR3 is CASSQAPFWNEQFF. CDR3 nucleotides: TGTGCCAGCAGCCAGGCCCCTTTCTGGAATGAGCAGTTCTTC.

The chain uses TRBV7-2 and TRBJ2-3; TRBD1 matches at 7 bases. Trimming took 4 bases from V and 2 from J; bases not matched to a gene: 3. This CDR3 is built from 14 residues. Germline-derived CDR1 and CDR2 are SGHTA and FQGNSA. In DNA form, the CDR3 reads TGTGCCAGCAGCTCGACAGGGTTCACAGATACGCAGTATTTT. Its translation is CASSSTGFTDTQYF.

This clonotype was observed a handful of times. The genes are TRBV28 and TRBJ2-4; D is possibly TRBD1 (6 bases). Trimming removed 8 bases at V and 0 bases at J, with 23 bases between. The CDR3 runs 18 residues. Germline CDR1 is MDHEN and CDR2 is SYDVKM. The CDR3 DNA reads TGTGCCAGCCACTCTACAGGGAGACAGGCCTTAGCCAAAAACATTCAGTACTTC. It codes for CASHSTGRQALAKNIQYF.

There are a few counts of this clonotype. This chain links TRBV6-2 or TRBV6-3 with TRBJ2-5; no reliable D call. Germline assignment: CDR1 MNHEY and CDR2 SVGEGT. The CDR3 consists of 14 residues. Trimming removed 7 bases at V and 1 base at J, with 13 bases between. In DNA form, the CDR3 reads TGTGCCAGCAAGGCGACGGAGTCCCAAGAGACCCAGTACTTC. Its protein product is CASKATESQETQYF.

V usage is TRBV27 and J usage is TRBJ2-1, with 8 bases that match TRBD1. The CDR3 runs to 15 residues. V gave up 5 bases and J gave up 4 bases; unmatched junction bases: 7. Germline V gene lookup returns CDR1 MNHEY and CDR2 SMNVEV (reference sequence). The CDR3 here is CASSPADRDYNEQFF. For the CDR3, the DNA is TGTGCCAGCAGTCCCGCGGACAGGGATTACAATGAGCAGTTCTTC.

The rearrangement links TRBV14 to TRBJ1-6; no clear D gene. Germline V gene lookup returns CDR1 SGHDN and CDR2 FVKESK. V shed 5 bases and J shed 4 bases, with 12 bases lying between them. The CDR3 loop spans 15 amino acids. The CDR3 reads CASSETTAYNSPLHF. Written as DNA, the CDR3 is TGTGCCAGCAGCGAAACTACCGCTTATAATTCACCCCTCCACTTT.

This chain uses TRBV3-1 with TRBJ2-2; perhaps D is TRBD1 or TRBD2 (7 bases each). This CDR3 is built from 17 residues. From germline, CDR1 is LGHDT and CDR2 YNNKEL (reference sequence). With 5 bases removed from V and 2 bases from J, the gap between germline ends came to 18 bases. CDR3 sequence: CASSSRGGRGNTGELFF. The CDR3 DNA sequence: TGTGCCAGCAGCTCCAGGGGGGGGAGGGGCAACACCGGGGAGCTGTTTTTT.

This sequence joins TRBV20-1 and TRBJ1-5; the D is unclear. The CDR3 runs to 17 residues. Deletions cut 1 base from V and 0 bases from J, with 16 bases between. Germline CDR1 and CDR2: DFQATT and SNEGSKA (reference sequence). The CDR3 DNA reads as TGCAGTGCTAGAGCCGAGGTCGGGCGCTATAGCAATCAGCCCCAGCATTTT. Translation: CSARAEVGRYSNQPQHF.

This chain uses TRBV29-1 with TRBJ1-3, with D possibly being TRBD1 (6 bases). The CDR3 spans 15 residues. Trimming took 0 bases from V and 6 from J, leaving 15 bases between them. Germline CDR1 is SQVTM and CDR2 is ANQGSEA. The CDR3 DNA sequence: TGCAGCGTTGAAGATAAGTTAGGGGGTGAAAACACCATATATTTT. As protein: CSVEDKLGGENTIYF.

This clonotype was detected a few times. The CDR3, as DNA: TGTGCCAGCAGTGGGGGGAACAATGAGCAGTTCTTC. This codes for CASSGGNNEQFF. The chain uses TRBV2 and TRBJ2-1; D may correspond to TRBD1 or TRBD2 (5 bases each). V lost 4 bases and J 5 bases, leaving 6 bases between the germline ends. The germline V gene encodes CDR1 SNHLY and CDR2 FYNNEI. This CDR3 spans 12 amino acids.

Only a few counts were recorded for this clonotype. V gene TRBV21-1 combines with J gene TRBJ2-1; the D call of TRBD2 is as the table states it, not checked on the DNA. TRBV21-1 is shown as a pseudogene. This CDR3 is built from 14 residues. This chain's CDR3 is CASSKRSSHTGQFF. As DNA, the CDR3 is TGTGCCAGCAGCAAAAGGAGTAGTCATACTGGGCAGTTCTTC.

The V gene is TRBV29-1, the J gene TRBJ2-1; D might be TRBD1 or TRBD2, each matching 5 bases. This CDR3 spans 11 amino acids. V was shortened by 6 bases and J by 6 bases, with 9 bases between the two germline ends. Germline V gene lookup returns CDR1 SQVTM and CDR2 ANQGSEA. The CDR3 DNA reads as TGCAGCGTGCTGAGGGGCAATGAGCAGTTCTTC. Amino acids: CSVLRGNEQFF.

This clonotype was recorded a few times. V gene TRBV7-8 combines with J gene TRBJ2-7; 11 nucleotides line up with TRBD1. The CDR3 extends over 16 amino acids. With V trimmed by 1 base and J by 2 bases, 4 bases remained unmatched. Germline CDR1 reads SGHVS; CDR2 reads FQNEAQ. The CDR3: CASSLGPGQGAYEQYF. The CDR3 region has the DNA TGTGCCAGCAGCTTAGGTCCGGGACAGGGGGCCTACGAGCAGTACTTC.